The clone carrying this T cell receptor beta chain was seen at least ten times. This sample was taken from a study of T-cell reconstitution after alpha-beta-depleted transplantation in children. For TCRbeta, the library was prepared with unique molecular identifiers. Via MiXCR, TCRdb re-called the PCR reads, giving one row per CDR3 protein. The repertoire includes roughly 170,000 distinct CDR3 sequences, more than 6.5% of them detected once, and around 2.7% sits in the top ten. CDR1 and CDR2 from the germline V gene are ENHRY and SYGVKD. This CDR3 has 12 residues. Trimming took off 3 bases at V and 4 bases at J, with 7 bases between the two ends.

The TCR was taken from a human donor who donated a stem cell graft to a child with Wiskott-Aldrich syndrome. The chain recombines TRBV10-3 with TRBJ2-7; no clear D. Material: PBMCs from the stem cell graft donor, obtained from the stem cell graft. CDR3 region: CAISDAEYEQYF. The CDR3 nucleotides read TGTGCCATCAGTGATGCTGAGTACGAGCAGTACTTC.